This T cell receptor (beta chain) emerged from a study of blood T cell repertoires in COVID-19. Whole-study context: Spain, Italy and the United States supplied samples that represented acute and convalescent COVID-19. PBMCs, B-cell-depleted T cells, or T cells provided the cDNA or gDNA that made up the material.

Participants were aged about 18 to 90 years from about 25 US areas. This table comes from immunoSEQ multiplex PCR, and its TCRdb copy is limited to in-frame clones, with some not included. The sample carries about 270,000 clones, 75% to 85% recorded once. This sequence originates from a woman aged 50 to 60 with acute COVID-19. The sample comprised PBMCs or T cells enriched from blood (not recorded which).

CDR3 sequence reads: CASSLVSSRGGAIYEQYF. The CDR3 DNA reads TGTGCCAGCAGCTTAGTTTCTTCGCGCGGGGGGGCAATCTACGAGCAGTACTTC. V gene TRBV7-2 combines with J gene TRBJ2-7; 9 bases line up with TRBD2. Germline V CDR1 and CDR2: SGHTA, FQGNSA. The J segment lost 3 bases and the V segment lost 1 base, leaving 13 bases of the junction unmatched. The CDR3 contains 18 residues.